This T cell receptor beta chain appears in the sequencing data of a study of T cells expressing NK-cell markers. Study context: Serological testing identified most of the eight sequenced donors as HCMV-seropositive and one as seronegative. Regarding the study as a whole: Dominant NKG2C+ clonotype frequencies of roughly 1.0-7.0% of CD8+ T cells were measured in about 6 donors.

Measured by frequency, this clonotype is medium-sized. Antigen unknown. UMIs were included in TCR beta cDNA generated by 5'RACE template switching. TCRdb re-called the 5' RACE reads and gives one entry per CDR3 protein, without DNA. Recorded for this sample: several thousand distinct CDR3 sequences. The germline CDR1 and CDR2 sequences are ENHRY and SYGVKD. The length of the CDR3 is 14 residues. Sequencing used blood T cells: a sorted CD56 or NKG2C T cell subset, CD4+ or CD8+ T cells, or bulk PBMC T cells (not recorded which). The sequence was collected from a man aged 18 to 29 in good health. This chain joins TRBV10-3 and TRBJ2-1; absent DNA, TCRdb's TRBD1 call cannot be checked. The CDR3 reads CAPTWTGMGNEQFF.